This T cell receptor (beta chain) was documented in a study of control samples from healthy donors and cancer patients (dated by TCRdb to 2019 to 2021). The germline V gene (reference sequence) yields LNHDA for CDR1 and SQIVND for CDR2. The trim is 8 bases for V and 6 bases for J, with a gap of 17 bases between the germline ends. Spanning cysteine to phenylalanine, the CDR3 consists of 13 amino acids. The read is trimmed to its CDR3 DNA, 39 bases read in frame from base 1. The library came from the immunoSEQ multiplex PCR assay. In TCRdb, the immuneACCESS table is reduced to in-frame sequences with V and J assigned. These tables do not hold every clone; where another copy was compared, an unresolved V gene accounts for under half, and the others remain unexplained. This sample comprises tens of thousands of clones, around nine tenths of them detected only once. The ten largest clones capture about 1.9% of the sample.

Concerning this clone: The target of this receptor is not known. Qualities for individual bases were not recorded, and no much larger clone is one base off.

The sequence came from a woman aged 55-70 years with head and neck cancer. What was sequenced was PBMCs. The chain couples TRBV19 to TRBJ2-7; a tentative D match to TRBD1 spans 5 bases. In nucleotides, the sequence is TGTGCCAGTGCAGGGAACGTCGGGCTCGAGCAGTACTTC. This translates into CASAGNVGLEQYF.